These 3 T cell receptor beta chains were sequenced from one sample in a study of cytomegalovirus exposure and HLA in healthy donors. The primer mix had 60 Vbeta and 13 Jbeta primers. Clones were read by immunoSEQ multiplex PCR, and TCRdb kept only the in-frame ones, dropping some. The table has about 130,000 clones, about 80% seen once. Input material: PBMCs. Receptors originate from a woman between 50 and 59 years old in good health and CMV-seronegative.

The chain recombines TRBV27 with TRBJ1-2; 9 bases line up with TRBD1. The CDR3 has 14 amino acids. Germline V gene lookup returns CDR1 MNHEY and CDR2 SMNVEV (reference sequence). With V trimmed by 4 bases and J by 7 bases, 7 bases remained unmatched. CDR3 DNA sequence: TGTGCCAGCAGTTCTGGGGACAGGGTGGGTGGCTACACCTTC. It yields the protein CASSSGDRVGGYTF.

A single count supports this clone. The CDR3 sequence is CASSQVGSSYEQYF. The CDR3 DNA reads TGTGCCAGCAGCCAAGTAGGTAGCTCCTACGAGCAGTACTTC. The gene calls are TRBV4-2 and TRBJ2-5, with D uncertain. The tail of the sequence fits TRBJ2-7 better, so the J call may be wrong. Germline assignment: CDR1 LGHNA and CDR2 YNFKEQ. This CDR3 contains 14 residues.

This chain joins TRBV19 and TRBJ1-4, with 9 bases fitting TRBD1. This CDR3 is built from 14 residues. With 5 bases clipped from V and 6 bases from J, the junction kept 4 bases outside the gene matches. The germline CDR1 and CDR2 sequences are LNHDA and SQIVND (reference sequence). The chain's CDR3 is CASSSGQGDEKLFF. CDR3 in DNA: TGTGCCAGTAGTTCGGGACAGGGAGATGAAAAACTGTTTTTT.